This record looks at one TCR beta chain sequence and its context. No antigen is known for it. No much larger clonotype is one base removed from it; base qualities were not supplied. The data derive from a study of blood T cell repertoires in COVID-19 (dated by TCRdb to 2018 to 2020). Concerning the study at large: Samples covering the acute and convalescent phases of COVID-19 were provided by collaborators in the United States, Italy and Spain. HLA class I and class II types, where available, came from metadata supplied by the sample provider rather than from assay-based typing. Samples were obtained from the ongoing ImmuneRACE study (first 160 participants) and from 1,254 subjects provided by 6 global collaborators. The prospective study material was composed of cDNA or gDNA derived from T cells, B-cell-depleted T cells, or PBMCs. The repertoires were made available in a free public database intended to serve as a resource for research on the immune response to SARS-CoV-2. The dataset comprised deeply sampled blood TCRbeta repertoires from subjects exposed to, actively infected with, or recovered from COVID-19. The sample metadata nearly always contained a de-identified subject ID, COVID-19 status, age in years and sex. Beyond this particular receptor, the publication reports: Clinical and demographic metadata were provided uncurated, with the amount varying by source and participant.

From the cysteine through the phenylalanine, the CDR3 covers 15 amino acids. Solely the CDR3 DNA is kept, with 45 bases framed from the first base. The germline V gene specifies SGHTA as CDR1 and FQGNSA as CDR2. Trimming removed 0 bases from V and 2 bases from J, leaving 10 bases between the germline ends. The immunoSEQ Assay, a bias-controlled multiplex PCR, was used to amplify TCRbeta CDR3 regions from genomic DNA. In the original analysis: The number of nucleated cells in each sample was estimated from the amplification of reference gene primers within the assay. Sequence reads were collapsed and filtered to measure the absolute abundance of every unique TCRbeta CDR3 rearrangement. For each sample, productive Simpson clonality was calculated by taking the square root of Simpson's diversity index across productive rearrangements. TCRdb provides this immuneACCESS table in a form limited to in-frame rearrangements. Some clones are lacking; in checked studies, under half of them reflect an unresolved V gene, and why the rest are absent is not known. V and J calls plus clone size are reproduced from that table; the DNA served to infer D and trimming. The table for this sample lists 170,000 or so clones; more than 85% of them were counted only once. Under 0.65% of the sample lies in the top ten.

One collaborating source in Seattle enrolled patients while the patients were actively infected and followed the patients over time throughout the course of disease. Collaborating institutions collected whole blood in K2EDTA tubes following their own protocols. For TCRbeta analysis, collaborators shipped samples as frozen whole blood, isolated PBMCs, or DNA extracted from either of those sample types. Sequencing used peripheral blood. The origin of this receptor is a man aged 55 to 70 with COVID-19, enrolled during active disease. This chain joins TRBV7-2 to TRBJ1-2, with an unclear D gene assignment. The CDR3 protein is CASSLATGVNYGYTF. The bases are TGTGCCAGCAGCTTAGCCACGGGTGTAAACTATGGCTACACCTTC.